The 8 T cell receptor beta chains below all came from one sample that was sequenced in a study of shared clonotypes between healthy human individuals. Method: immunoSEQ multiplex PCR; TCRdb's copy keeps in-frame clones and lacks some. The sample holds roughly 1,100,000 clones, roughly 75% seen once. The sample consisted of memory CD4+ T cells sorted from blood. The subset is: CD45RA-negative fraction. These receptors were obtained from a man between 18 and 29 years old in good health.

This chain connects TRBV18 to TRBJ2-2; D is unresolved. With 1 base removed from V and 3 bases from J, the gap between germline ends came to 9 bases. Germline V gene lookup returns CDR1 KGHSH and CDR2 LQKENI. The CDR3 is made up of 15 amino acids. The CDR3 sequence is CASSPQAPDTGELFF. Here the CDR3 DNA reads TGTGCCAGCTCACCACAGGCTCCCGACACCGGGGAGCTGTTTTTT.

The chain has TRBV19 and TRBJ1-1; no reliable D call. V lost 9 bases and J 3 bases, leaving 11 bases between the germline ends. Looked up from germline, CDR1 is LNHDA and CDR2 is SQIVND (reference sequence). The CDR3 sequence is 12 residues long. CDR3 region: CARPRRDTEAFF. The CDR3 coding sequence is TGTGCCAGGCCCCGGAGGGACACTGAAGCTTTCTTT.

Regarding this clone: Other DNA sequences in this specimen translate into the identical CDR3. The V gene is TRBV6-5, the J gene TRBJ2-7, with 11 bases fitting TRBD1. CDR1 and CDR2 (germline): MNHEY, SVGAGI. V was pared by 3 bases and J by 4 bases, with 2 bases of the junction left unmatched. The CDR3 is 14 residues long. CDR3 amino acids: CASSYGQGAYEQYF. DNA of the CDR3: TGTGCCAGCAGTTATGGACAGGGGGCATACGAGCAGTACTTC.

The DNA for the CDR3 is TGCGCCAGCAGCTTGGAGACAGGGGGCTTAGGAAAACTGTTTTTT. Protein sequence: CASSLETGGLGKLFF. The J gene is TRBJ1-4, the V gene TRBV5-1; the match to TRBD1 covers 10 bases. Losses at the gene ends were 0 bases for V and 10 bases for J; bases not matched to a gene: 6. CDR1 is SGHRS, CDR2 YFSETQ, per germline. The CDR3 covers 15 residues.

This chain connects TRBV5-1 to TRBJ2-3; perhaps TRBD2 as D (6 bases). V lost 2 bases to trimming and J lost 2 bases, with 12 bases between them. Per the germline V gene, CDR1 is SGHRS and CDR2 is YFSETQ. This CDR3 spans 15 amino acids. The CDR3 is CASSLSGLHTDTQYF. CDR3 DNA sequence: TGCGCCAGCAGCTTATCGGGACTTCACACAGATACGCAGTATTTT.

This clone was seen a single time. The J gene is TRBJ1-2, the V gene TRBV7-4; D is perhaps TRBD1 (6 bases). The CDR3 consists of 12 residues. Looked up from germline, CDR1 is SGHVT and CDR2 is SQSDAQ. V lost 11 bases and J 4 bases, leaving 14 bases between the germline ends. CDR3 DNA sequence: TGTGCCGGGGGGCAGCGATCCTATGGCTACACCTTC. Protein product: CAGGQRSYGYTF.

This chain connects TRBV27 to TRBJ1-6, with D possibly being TRBD1 (5 bases). CDR1 and CDR2 from the germline V gene are MNHEY and SMNVEV (reference sequence). With 6 bases removed from V and 5 bases from J, the gap between germline ends came to 11 bases. The CDR3 runs to 14 residues. Here the CDR3 DNA reads TGTGCCAGCAGCCAGGGTTCAAATAATTCACCCCTCCACTTT. This sequence encodes CASSQGSNNSPLHF.

This clone was seen only once. The chain combines TRBV12-5 with TRBJ2-7; 12 nucleotides agree with TRBD1. The germline gives CDR1 LGHNT, CDR2 FRNRAP. The junction had 8 bases not matched to a gene; V was cut back by 0 bases and J by 5 bases. The CDR3 length is 17 residues. CDR3 DNA sequence: TGTGCTAGTGGTTTGGTAAGCGGGACAGGGGGCTGGAACGAGCAGTACTTC. The encoded protein is CASGLVSGTGGWNEQYF.